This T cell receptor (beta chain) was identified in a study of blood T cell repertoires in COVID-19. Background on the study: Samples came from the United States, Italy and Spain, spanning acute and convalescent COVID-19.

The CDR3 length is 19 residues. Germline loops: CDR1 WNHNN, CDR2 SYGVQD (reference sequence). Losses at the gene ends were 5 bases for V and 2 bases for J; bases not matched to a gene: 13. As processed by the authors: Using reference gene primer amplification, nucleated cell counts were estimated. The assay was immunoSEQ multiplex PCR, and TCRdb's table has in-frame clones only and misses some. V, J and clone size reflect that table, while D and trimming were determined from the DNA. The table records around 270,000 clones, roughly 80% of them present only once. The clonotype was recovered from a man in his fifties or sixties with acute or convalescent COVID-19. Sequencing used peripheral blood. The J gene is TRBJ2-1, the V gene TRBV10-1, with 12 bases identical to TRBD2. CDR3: CASSPLTSGGRGAYNEQFF. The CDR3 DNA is TGCGCCAGCAGTCCCCTGACTAGCGGGGGAAGGGGGGCCTACAATGAGCAGTTCTTC.